This T cell receptor beta chain comes out of a study of Graves' ophthalmopathy and Graves' hyperthyroidism. Study-level background: A follow-up of 18 months without ophthalmopathy meant that hyperthyroidism was stable. Study observations and caveats: In blood, most expanded thyroid clonotypes above 0.001 frequency were also detected.

This clonotype was counted at least ten times. Its antigen is still unknown. Pregnancy or lactation, uncontrolled infections and other autoimmune diseases were grounds for excluding patients. Orbital computed tomography, thyroid ultrasound, TRAb, serum thyroxine and clinical symptoms formed the basis of diagnosis. As the template, RNA transcripts were used to amplify TCR beta CDR3 regions. Following a first-round RT-PCR that used HTBI primers, a second-round multiplex PCR was carried out. MiXCR, run by TCRdb on the multiplex PCR reads, gives a single entry per CDR3 protein. The data contain 560,000 or so distinct CDR3 sequences, 35% to 40% of them singletons. The sequenced material came from peripheral blood or thyroid tissue (not recorded which). The sequence derives from an adult man with Graves' hyperthyroidism.

The CDR3 sequence: CASSLTVTEAFF. In nucleotides, the CDR3 is TGTGCCAGCAGTTTGACAGTAACTGAAGCTTTCTTT. This chain uses TRBV7-2 with TRBJ1-1, with D possibly matching TRBD1 (5 bases). The germline CDR1 and CDR2 sequences are SGHTA and FQGNSA. The germline V and J ends were trimmed by 6 bases and 5 bases, with 10 bases remaining between them. CDR3 size: 12 residues.